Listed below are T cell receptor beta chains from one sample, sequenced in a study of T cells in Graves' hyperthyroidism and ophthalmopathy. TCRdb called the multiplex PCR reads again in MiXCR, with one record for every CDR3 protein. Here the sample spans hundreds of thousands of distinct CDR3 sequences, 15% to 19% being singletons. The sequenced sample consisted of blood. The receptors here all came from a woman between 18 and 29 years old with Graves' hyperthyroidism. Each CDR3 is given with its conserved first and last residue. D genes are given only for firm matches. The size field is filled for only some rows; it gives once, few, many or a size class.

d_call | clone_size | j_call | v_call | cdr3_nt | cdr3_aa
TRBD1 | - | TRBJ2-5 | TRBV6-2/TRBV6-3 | TGTGCCAGCAGCCCCGGGACAGGGGGGAGGGGCCAAGAGACCCAGTACTTC | CASSPGTGGRGQETQYF
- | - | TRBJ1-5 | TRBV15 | TGTGCCACCAGCGGGACGGCAACTTCCCCCCAGCATTTT | CATSGTATSPQHF
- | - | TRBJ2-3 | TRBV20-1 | TGCAGTGCGACCATAGGGAGCGGCGGCGCAGATACGCAGTATTTT | CSATIGSGGADTQYF
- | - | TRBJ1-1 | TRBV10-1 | TGCGCCAGCAGTCCTTCGGGAGGAATGGGCACTGAAGCTTTCTTT | CASSPSGGMGTEAFF
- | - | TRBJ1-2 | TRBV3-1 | TGTGCCAGCAGTCCTCCGACAAGCTATGGCTACACCTTC | CASSPPTSYGYTF
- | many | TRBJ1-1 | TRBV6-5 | TGTGCCAGCAGTTACTCGACGGTGAACACTGAAGCTTTCTTT | CASSYSTVNTEAFF
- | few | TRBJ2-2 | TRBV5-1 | TGCGCCAGCAGCTTGGGGCCGAGAGGGAACACCGGGGAGCTGTTTTTT | CASSLGPRGNTGELFF
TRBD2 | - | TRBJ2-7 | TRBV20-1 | TGCAGTGCTAGAGACCGACTAGCGGGAGGGTACGAGCAGTACTTC | CSARDRLAGGYEQYF
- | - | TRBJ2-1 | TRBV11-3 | TGTGCCAGCAGCTTAGCGATGGATGAGCAGTTCTTC | CASSLAMDEQFF
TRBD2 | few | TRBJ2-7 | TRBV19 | TGTGCCACGGGAGGCAGCCTCTACGAGCAGTACTTC | CATGGSLYEQYF
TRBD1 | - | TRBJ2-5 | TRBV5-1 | TGCGCCAGCAGCTTGGCGCTAAACAGGGGGAACGCCCAAGAGACCCAGTACTTC | CASSLALNRGNAQETQYF
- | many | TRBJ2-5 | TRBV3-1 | TGTGCCAGCAGCCAGCGACAGTACCAAGAGACCCAGTACTTC | CASSQRQYQETQYF
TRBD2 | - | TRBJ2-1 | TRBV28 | TGTGCCAGCCAGGATAGCGGGAGAGGGTCCTACAATGAGCAGTTCTTC | CASQDSGRGSYNEQFF
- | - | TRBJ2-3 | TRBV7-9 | TGTGCCAGCAGTCCCTTAGGGGGGGCTTATACGCAGTATTTT | CASSPLGGAYTQYF
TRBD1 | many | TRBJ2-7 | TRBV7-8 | TGTGCCAGCAGCTTAATCGGGACAGGGAAGTACGAGCAGTACTTC | CASSLIGTGKYEQYF
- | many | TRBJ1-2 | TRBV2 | TGTGCCAGCAGTGGTGAGGTGGAGGGGCCTAGCACCTTC | CASSGEVEGPSTF
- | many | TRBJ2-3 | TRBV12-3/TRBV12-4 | TGTGCCAGCAGTTTAAGGGACTTTACAGATACGCAGTATTTT | CASSLRDFTDTQYF
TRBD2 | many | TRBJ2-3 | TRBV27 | TGTGCCAGCACTCCAGCGGGAACCACAGATACGCAGTATTTT | CASTPAGTTDTQYF
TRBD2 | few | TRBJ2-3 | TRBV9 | TGTGCCAGCAACAAAGAGCTTGGACTAGCGGGAGGAGATACGCAGTATTTT | CASNKELGLAGGDTQYF
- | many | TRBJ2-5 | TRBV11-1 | TGTGCCAGCAGCCCCGACCCCCTCCGGGCCCAGTACTTC | CASSPDPLRAQYF
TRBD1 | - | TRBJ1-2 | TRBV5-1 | TGCGCCAGCAGCCCGACAGGGGGGGGTCGCTACACCTTC | CASSPTGGGRYTF
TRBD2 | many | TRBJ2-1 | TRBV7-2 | TGTGCCAGCAGCTTAGAGCTTAGGGGACTAGGTGGGGTAGAGCAGTTCTTC | CASSLELRGLGGVEQFF
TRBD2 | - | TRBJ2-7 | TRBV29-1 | TGCAGCGTTGAAGAGCCCAGCGGGAGGGGATACGAGCAGTACTTC | CSVEEPSGRGYEQYF
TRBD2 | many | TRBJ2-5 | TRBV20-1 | TGCAGTGCTAGGTCCGGGGGACTAGGAGGAGAGACCCAGTACTTC | CSARSGGLGGETQYF
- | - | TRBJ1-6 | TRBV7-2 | TGTGCCAGCAGCTTAGAGCGGCAGCCCCATAATTCACCCCTCCACTTT | CASSLERQPHNSPLHF
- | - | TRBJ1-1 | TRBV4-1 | TGCGCCAGCAGTCTCTTCCGGACGGTTCACGACACTGAAGCTTTCTTT | CASSLFRTVHDTEAFF
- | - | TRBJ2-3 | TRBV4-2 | TGTGCCAGCAGAGGGGGACCCGGATTAGATACGCAGTATTTT | CASRGGPGLDTQYF
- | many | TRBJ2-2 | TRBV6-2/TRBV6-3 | TGTGCCAGCGGAAGGACAAACCGTAACACCGGGGAGCTGTTTTTT | CASGRTNRNTGELFF
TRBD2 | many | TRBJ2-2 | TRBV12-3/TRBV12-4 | TGTGCCAGCGCAGCGGGAAGAAACACCGGGGAGCTGTTTTTT | CASAAGRNTGELFF
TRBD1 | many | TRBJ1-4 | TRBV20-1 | TGCAGTGCTACGGACAGGGAGGAGACTAATGAAAAACTGTTTTTT | CSATDREETNEKLFF
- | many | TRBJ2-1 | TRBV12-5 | TGTGCTAGTGGTCAAGGGGTCTCCTACAATGAGCAGTTCTTC | CASGQGVSYNEQFF
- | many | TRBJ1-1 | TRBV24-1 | TGTGCCACCAGTGATCCGGACAGAACTGAAGCTTTCTTT | CATSDPDRTEAFF
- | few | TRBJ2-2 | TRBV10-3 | TGTGCCATCAGTGATCTGGAGAGGAACACCGGGGAGCTGTTTTTT | CAISDLERNTGELFF
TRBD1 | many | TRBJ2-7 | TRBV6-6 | TGTGCCAGCAGTTACTCGAACAGGGGGCTCGAGCAGTACTTC | CASSYSNRGLEQYF
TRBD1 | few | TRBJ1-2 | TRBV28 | TGTGCCAGCAGTTTATCCGGGACAGGAAAAAACTATGGCTACACCTTC | CASSLSGTGKNYGYTF
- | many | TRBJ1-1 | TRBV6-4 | TGTGCCAGCAGTGCTAGGGAAAACACTGAAGCTTTCTTT | CASSARENTEAFF
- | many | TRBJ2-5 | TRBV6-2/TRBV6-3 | TGTGCCAGCAGCCCCCTTGTTTCCAGGCCCAACATAGAGACCCAGTACTTC | CASSPLVSRPNIETQYF
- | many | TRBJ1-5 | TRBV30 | TGTGCCTGGACCCCACAGGCGGGTCAGCCCCAGCATTTT | CAWTPQAGQPQHF
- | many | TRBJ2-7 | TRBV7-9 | TGTGCCAGCAGCACCCCGGACGGACCCTACGAGCAGTACTTC | CASSTPDGPYEQYF